One T cell receptor (beta chain) is described in this entry. This specimen belongs to a study of blood T cell repertoires in COVID-19. Study at large: The origin of the acute and convalescent COVID-19 samples was the United States, Italy and Spain. Sources were T cells, B-cell-depleted T cells, or PBMCs; the material itself was cDNA or gDNA.

The CDR3 loop spans 16 amino acids. The trim removed 1 base at V and 6 bases at J, leaving 11 bases unmatched. CDR1 LGHDT and CDR2 YNNKEL come from the germline V gene (reference sequence). Source study methods: How many nucleated cells were present was estimated from reference gene primer amplification. Assay used: immunoSEQ multiplex PCR; TCRdb lists only in-frame clones, some missing. D and trimming come from the DNA, and the V and J calls and clone size come from that table. The sample lists over 65,000 clones; roughly 90% were seen once. This receptor was obtained from a human donor in a cohort sampled during active COVID-19. The chain recombines TRBV3-1 (or the pseudogene TRBV3-2) with TRBJ2-7, with TRBD2 matching over 8 bases. Input material: peripheral blood. Here the CDR3 reads CASSQAPGGEGSEQYF. DNA for the CDR3: TGTGCCAGCAGCCAAGCCCCCGGGGGGGAGGGATCCGAGCAGTACTTC.